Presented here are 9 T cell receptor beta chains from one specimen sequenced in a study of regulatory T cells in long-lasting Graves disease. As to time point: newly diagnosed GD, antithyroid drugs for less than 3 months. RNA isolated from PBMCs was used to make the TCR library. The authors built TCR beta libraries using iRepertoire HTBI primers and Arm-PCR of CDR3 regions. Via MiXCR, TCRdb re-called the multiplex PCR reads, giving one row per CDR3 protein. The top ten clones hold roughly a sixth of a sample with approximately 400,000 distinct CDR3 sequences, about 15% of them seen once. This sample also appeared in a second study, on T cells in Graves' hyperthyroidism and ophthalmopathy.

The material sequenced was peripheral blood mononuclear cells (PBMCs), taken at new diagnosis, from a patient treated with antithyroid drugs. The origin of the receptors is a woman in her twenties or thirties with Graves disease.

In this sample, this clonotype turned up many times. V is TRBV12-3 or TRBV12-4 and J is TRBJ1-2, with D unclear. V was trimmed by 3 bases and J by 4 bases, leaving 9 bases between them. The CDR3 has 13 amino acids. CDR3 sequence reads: CASSFRRLYGYTF. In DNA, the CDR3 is TGTGCCAGCAGTTTCCGAAGGCTCTATGGCTACACCTTC.

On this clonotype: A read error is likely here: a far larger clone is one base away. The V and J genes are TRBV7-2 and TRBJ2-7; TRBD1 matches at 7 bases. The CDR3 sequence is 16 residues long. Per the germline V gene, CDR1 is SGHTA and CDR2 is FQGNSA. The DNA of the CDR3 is TGTGCCAGCAGCTCGTTGGGGACAGCGAGCTCCTTCGAGCAGTACTTC. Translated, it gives CASSSLGTASSFEQYF.

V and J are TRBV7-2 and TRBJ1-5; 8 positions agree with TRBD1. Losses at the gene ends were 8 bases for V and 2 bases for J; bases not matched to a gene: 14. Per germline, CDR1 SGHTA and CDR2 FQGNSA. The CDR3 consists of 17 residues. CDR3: CASGDSSGQGGNQPQHF. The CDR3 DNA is TGTGCCAGCGGAGACTCTAGTGGACAGGGCGGCAATCAGCCCCAGCATTTT.

CDR3 loop: CACGPGNTIYF. In nucleotides, the CDR3 is TGTGCCTGCGGGCCTGGAAACACCATATATTTT. The chain recombines TRBV30 with TRBJ1-3; the D is unclear. The length of the CDR3 is 11 residues. V lost 6 bases to trimming and J lost 2 bases, with 5 bases between them. Germline CDR1 GTSNPN, CDR2 SVGIG (reference sequence).

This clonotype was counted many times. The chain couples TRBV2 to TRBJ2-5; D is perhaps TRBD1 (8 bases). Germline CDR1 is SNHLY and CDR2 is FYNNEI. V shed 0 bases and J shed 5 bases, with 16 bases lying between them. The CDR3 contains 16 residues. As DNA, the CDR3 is TGTGCCAGCAGTGAAGCGTACAGGGGGGGCGGGGAGACCCAGTACTTC. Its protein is CASSEAYRGGGETQYF. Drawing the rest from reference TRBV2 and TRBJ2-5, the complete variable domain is EPEVTQTPSHQVTQMGQEVILRCVPISNHLYFYWYRQILGQKVEFLVSFYNNEISEKSEIFDDQFSVERPDGSNFTLKIRSTKLEDSAMYFCASSEAYRGGGETQYFGPGTRLLVL.

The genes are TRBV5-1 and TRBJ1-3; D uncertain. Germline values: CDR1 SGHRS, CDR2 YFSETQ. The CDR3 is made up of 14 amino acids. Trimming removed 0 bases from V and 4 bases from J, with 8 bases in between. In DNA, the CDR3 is TGCGCCAGCAGCTTGGTAGGATACGGAAACACCATATATTTT. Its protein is CASSLVGYGNTIYF. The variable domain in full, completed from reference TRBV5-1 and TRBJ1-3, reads KAGVTQTPRYLIKTRGQQVTLSCSPISGHRSVSWYQQTPGQGLQFLFEYFSETQRNKGNFPGRFSGRQFSNSRSEMNVSTLELGDSALYLCASSLVGYGNTIYFGEGSWLTVV.

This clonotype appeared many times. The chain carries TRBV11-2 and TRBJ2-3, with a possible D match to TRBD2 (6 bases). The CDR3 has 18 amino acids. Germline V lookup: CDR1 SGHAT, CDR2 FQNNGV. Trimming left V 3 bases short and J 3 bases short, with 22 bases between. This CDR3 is CASSLGQGSGGGTDTQYF. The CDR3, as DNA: TGTGCCAGCAGCTTGGGTCAAGGTAGCGGAGGAGGGACAGATACGCAGTATTTT.

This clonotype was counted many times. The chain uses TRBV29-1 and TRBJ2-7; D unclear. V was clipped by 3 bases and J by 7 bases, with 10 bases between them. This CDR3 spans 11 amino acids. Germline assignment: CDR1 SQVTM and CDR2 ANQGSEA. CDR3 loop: CSVENFLEQYF. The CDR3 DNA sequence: TGCAGCGTTGAGAATTTCCTGGAGCAGTACTTC.

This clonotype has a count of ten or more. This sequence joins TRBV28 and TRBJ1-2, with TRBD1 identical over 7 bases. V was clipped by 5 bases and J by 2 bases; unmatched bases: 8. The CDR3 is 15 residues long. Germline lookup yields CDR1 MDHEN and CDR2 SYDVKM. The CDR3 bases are TGTGCCAGCAGTATCGGGACAGCCTCCAACTATGGCTACACCTTC. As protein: CASSIGTASNYGYTF.